Sequencing of this T cell receptor beta chain was carried out in a study of CD8 T cells in Susac syndrome. After extraction with the RNeasy kit, roughly 0.45 to 1 ug of the RNA was reverse transcribed using random hexamers. Coverage of TCR beta CDR3 amplification by immunoSEQ multiplex PCR extended to 54 Vbeta and 13 Jbeta. TCRdb called the immunoSEQ multiplex PCR reads again in MiXCR, with one record for every CDR3 protein. The profile covers about 180,000 distinct CDR3 sequences, with 90% to 97% appearing a single time and approximately 0.1% taken by the ten largest. Blood CD8+ and CD4+ T cells underwent high-throughput TCR beta sequencing. The multiple sclerosis controls were treatment-naive patients with relapsing-remitting disease that was stable or active. Both CD4+ and CD8+ T cells were negatively isolated, and TEMRA cells underwent FACS enrichment. The CDR3 covers 12 residues. Looked up from germline, CDR1 is DFQATT and CDR2 is SNEGSKA (reference sequence). Trimming shortened V by 6 bases and J by 0 bases, and 9 bases separated the two germline ends.

This sequence originates from a human donor with multiple sclerosis. This chain links TRBV20-1 with TRBJ2-7, with D possibly being TRBD1 or TRBD2 (5 bases each). Sequencing used CD4+ T cells from PBMCs. CDR3 in amino acids: CSAWGSSYEQYF. CDR3 nucleotides: TGCAGTGCGTGGGGGAGCTCCTACGAGCAGTACTTC.